Below, 4 T cell receptor beta chains from the same sample are listed, as sequenced in a study of shared clonotypes between healthy human individuals (dated by TCRdb to the early 2020s). The receptor library was made with the immunoSEQ multiplex PCR assay. The source is immuneACCESS, and TCRdb retained only in-frame sequences with V and J called. Part of the clones is not carried over; for the studies checked, unresolved V genes explain less than half of this, and the remainder is unexplained. This sample gives approximately 1.4 million clones in total; approximately 98% of them show up just once. 0.4% to 0.45% of the sample belongs to the ten largest clones. The specimen sequenced was naive CD4+ T cells sorted from blood. The label giving this sample's cell subset or site can be read as: CD45RA+ positively selected. The receptors stem from a man younger than 45 in good health.

This chain links TRBV28 with TRBJ2-7; D may be TRBD1 (5 bases). The V end lost 9 bases, the J end lost 0 bases, and 18 bases lay between the germline ends. This CDR3 has 15 amino acids. Germline lookup yields CDR1 MDHEN and CDR2 SYDVKM. The CDR3 here is CASDRGQSGSYEQYF. The CDR3 DNA is TGTGCCAGTGATAGAGGACAATCCGGCTCCTACGAGCAGTACTTC.

V gene TRBV9 combines with J gene TRBJ2-7; no firm D call. CDR3 length equals 15 residues. V lost 4 bases and J lost 6, with 20 bases in between. The germline gives CDR1 SGDLS, CDR2 YYNGEE. The CDR3 DNA sequence: TGTGCCAGCAGCAATCACCCGTTTGGGGAAGGCGAGCAGTACTTC. Translation gives CASSNHPFGEGEQYF.

This chain links TRBV28 with TRBJ1-2; D ambiguous. The CDR3 totals 13 residues. Trimming stripped 8 bases from V and 6 bases from J, with 16 bases between. Germline CDR1 is MDHEN and CDR2 is SYDVKM. CDR3 residues: CASRLLGSHGYTF. Here the CDR3 DNA reads TGTGCCAGCCGACTCCTAGGAAGCCATGGCTACACCTTC.

For this clone: Other nucleotide sequences from this sample produce the same CDR3. The J gene is TRBJ2-7, the V gene TRBV7-2, with D perhaps assigned TRBD1 or TRBD2 (5 bases each). The CDR3 runs 12 residues. The germline CDR1 and CDR2 sequences are SGHTA and FQGNSA. V was cut by 5 bases and J by 3 bases, with 8 bases left in between. CDR3 nucleotides: TGTGCCAGCAGCCCGAGGGGCTACGAGCAGTACTTC. Protein product: CASSPRGYEQYF.